A single sample is the source of the 29 T cell receptor beta chains below, sequenced in a study of T cell responses to AZD1222 COVID-19 vaccine. TCRdb keeps only in-frame clones here, not all; method: immunoSEQ multiplex PCR. The sample carries 80,000 to 100,000 clones, 75% to 90% recorded once. The sequenced sample was peripheral blood, obtained 28 days after the second AZD1222 dose. The source is an adult who received the AZD1222 COVID-19 vaccine.

The chain carries TRBV5-4 and TRBJ2-1; 8 bases are a match to TRBD1. Looked up from germline, CDR1 is SGHNT and CDR2 is YYREEE (reference sequence). V lost 4 bases, J lost 8 bases, and 8 bases stayed unmatched. The CDR3 contains 14 residues. The DNA for the CDR3 is TGTGCCAGCAGCCCCGGACAGGGTAGCCATGAGCAGTTCTTC. Translation gives CASSPGQGSHEQFF.

The chain links TRBV5-8 to TRBJ2-1; TRBD2 matches at 9 bases. This CDR3 comprises 14 residues. Germline lookup yields CDR1 SGHTS and CDR2 YDEGEE. V was clipped by 6 bases and J by 8 bases; unmatched bases: 9. CDR3 sequence reads: CASTLTAGGYEQFF. CDR3 sequence (DNA): TGTGCCAGCACCCTGACAGCGGGGGGATATGAGCAGTTCTTC. Full variable domain (outside the CDR3, taken from reference TRBV5-8 and TRBJ2-1): EAGVTQSPTHLIKTRGQQATLRCSPISGHTSVYWYQQALGLGLQFLLWYDEGEERNRGNFPPRFSGRQFPNYSSELNVNALELEDSALYLCASTLTAGGYEQFFGPGTRLTVL.

Of note for this clone: Other DNA sequences in this specimen translate into the identical CDR3. This chain uses TRBV4-2 with TRBJ2-7; D could derive from TRBD1 or TRBD2 (5 bases each). The CDR3 has 15 amino acids. Germline V CDR1 and CDR2: LGHNA, YNFKEQ. V dropped 1 base and J dropped 7 bases, with 17 bases sitting between them. The DNA of the CDR3 is TGTGCCAGCAGCCAAGTAACACGGGGCCTCGGGGAGCAGTACTTC. This codes for CASSQVTRGLGEQYF.

The count of this clone is one. This chain uses TRBV4-1 with TRBJ1-3; D uncertain. V lost 2 bases to trimming and J lost 0 bases, with 8 bases between them. The CDR3 is made up of 15 amino acids. The V gene's germline CDR1 is MGHRA and CDR2 YSYEKL. CDR3 DNA sequence: TGCGCCAGCAGCCAAATGCAGGTCTCTGGAAACACCATATATTTT. Amino acid sequence: CASSQMQVSGNTIYF.

V and J are TRBV12-5 and TRBJ2-5; D is possibly TRBD2 (6 bases). The germline CDR1 and CDR2 sequences are LGHNT and FRNRAP. The V and J ends lost 5 bases and 5 bases respectively, with 24 bases between them. The CDR3 sequence is 17 residues long. CDR3 in DNA: TGTGCTAGTGGTCCTGGTGTAGGAGGGAGTGTTAGGGAGACCCAGTACTTC. It yields the protein CASGPGVGGSVRETQYF.

This chain uses TRBV10-2 with TRBJ2-4, with TRBD2 identical over 14 bases. V was clipped by 4 bases and J by 0 bases; unmatched bases: 11. This CDR3 has 20 amino acids. Germline V gene data show CDR1 as WSHSY and CDR2 as SAAADI. The DNA for the CDR3 is TGCGCCAGCAGTGTCGCGGGACTAGCGGGAGCGTATCTAGCCAAAAACATTCAGTACTTC. It codes for CASSVAGLAGAYLAKNIQYF.

In its sample, this clone was seen once. V gene TRBV11-1 combines with J gene TRBJ2-1; 8 bases line up with TRBD2. Germline values: CDR1 SGHAT, CDR2 FQDESV (reference sequence). With 5 bases clipped from V and 5 bases from J, the junction kept 5 bases outside the gene matches. The CDR3 totals 14 residues. CDR3 DNA sequence: TGTGCCAGCAGCCCAAGACTAGCGAACAATGAGCAGTTCTTC. Protein sequence: CASSPRLANNEQFF.

Details on this clone: A junction boundary mismatches the germline segment, possibly from a read error. CDR3 sequence reads: CASSQDRAPDF. The CDR3 DNA is TGTGCCAGCAGCCAAGACAGGGCCCCGGACTTC. V gene TRBV7-9 combines with J gene TRBJ2-7; the match to TRBD1 covers 7 bases. CDR3 length equals 11 residues. Germline CDR1 SEHNR, CDR2 FQNEAQ (reference sequence).

This chain connects TRBV30 to TRBJ1-1; no definite D call. Trimming stripped 8 bases from V and 6 bases from J, with 22 bases between. This CDR3 comprises 14 residues. The V gene's germline CDR1 is GTSNPN and CDR2 SVGIG (reference sequence). The CDR3 reads CAAKTTDPLAEAFF. The CDR3 region has the DNA TGTGCCGCCAAAACGACTGATCCGTTAGCTGAAGCTTTCTTT.

This CDR3 reads CAWSPWGRDYGYTF. CDR3 DNA: TGTGCCTGGAGCCCCTGGGGCAGGGACTATGGCTACACCTTC. V usage is TRBV30 and J usage is TRBJ1-2; possible D gene TRBD1, 5 bases. In germline, CDR1 is GTSNPN, CDR2 SVGIG (reference sequence). With 3 bases removed from V and 3 bases from J, the gap between germline ends came to 14 bases. The CDR3 is 14 amino acids.

The chain uses TRBV4-3 and TRBJ1-2; TRBD1 aligns across 8 bases. Per germline, CDR1 LGHNA and CDR2 YSLEER. This CDR3 region has 16 residues. The J segment lost 3 bases and the V segment lost 3 bases, leaving 9 bases of the junction unmatched. CDR3 in amino acids: CASSHLGQGSDYGYTF. CDR3 nucleotides: TGCGCCAGCAGCCACCTAGGACAGGGCTCTGACTATGGCTACACCTTC.

The J gene is TRBJ1-5, the V gene TRBV2; 10 nucleotides line up with TRBD1. The length of the CDR3 is 13 residues. Germline V gene lookup returns CDR1 SNHLY and CDR2 FYNNEI. V was pared by 8 bases and J by 4 bases, with 2 bases of the junction left unmatched. CDR3 in DNA: TGTGCCAGCGAGGGACAGGGGAATCAGCCCCAGCATTTT. It specifies CASEGQGNQPQHF.

This clone was recorded only once. The chain carries TRBV6-5 and TRBJ2-7; 10 bases agree with TRBD1. V gave up 2 bases and J gave up 5 bases; unmatched junction bases: 3. CDR1 is MNHEY, CDR2 SVGAGI, per germline. This CDR3 is built from 14 residues. DNA of the CDR3: TGTGCCAGCAGTTACGGGACAGGGGTTGACGAGCAGTACTTC. Translating it yields CASSYGTGVDEQYF.

This rearrangement joins TRBV7-2 to TRBJ2-3; TRBD2 is a possible D gene (6 bases). V dropped 1 base and J dropped 6 bases, with 17 bases sitting between them. The CDR3 is made up of 16 amino acids. The germline V gene has CDR1 SGHTA and CDR2 FQGNSA. The CDR3 sequence is CASSLVVPRGTDTQYF. As DNA, the CDR3 is TGTGCCAGCAGCTTAGTGGTTCCGCGGGGAACGGATACGCAGTATTTT. Filled out from reference TRBV7-2 and TRBJ2-3, the complete variable domain reads GAGVSQSPSNKVTEKGKDVELRCDPISGHTALYWYRQSLGQGLEFLIYFQGNSAPDKSGLPSDRFSAERTGGSVSTLTIQRTQQEDSAVYLCASSLVVPRGTDTQYFGPGTRLTVL.

J is TRBJ2-1 and V is TRBV28, with a tentative D call TRBD1 (7 bases). The CDR3 extends over 12 amino acids. Germline CDR1 is MDHEN and CDR2 is SYDVKM. V shed 8 bases and J shed 7 bases, with 12 bases lying between them. DNA for the CDR3: TGTGCCAGCCAGGGGGACTCGAATGAGCAGTTCTTC. Translated: CASQGDSNEQFF.

V and J are TRBV28 and TRBJ1-1; unclear D gene. The CDR3 consists of 12 residues. The ends were cut back, 2 bases at V and 6 bases at J, with 7 bases in the middle. The germline V gene has CDR1 MDHEN and CDR2 SYDVKM. The CDR3, as DNA: TGTGCCAGCAGTTTACGGCAGGCTGAAGCTTTCTTT. Translated: CASSLRQAEAFF.

A note on this clone: The sample carries other DNA sequences with the same CDR3. V and J are TRBV18 and TRBJ1-6, with 9 bases fitting TRBD1. V lost 5 bases and J lost 8; bases outside the gene matches: 4. The CDR3 consists of 14 residues. The germline CDR1 and CDR2 sequences are KGHSH and LQKENI. For the CDR3, the DNA is TGTGCCAGCTCATCCCGGGACAGGGATTCACCCCTCCACTTT. It specifies CASSSRDRDSPLHF.

V gene TRBV18 combines with J gene TRBJ1-5; TRBD1 might be the D (6 bases). Germline V gives CDR1 KGHSH, CDR2 LQKENI. The CDR3 sequence is 15 residues long. V lost 5 bases and J 6 bases, leaving 17 bases between the germline ends. CDR3 nucleotide sequence: TGTGCCAGCTCATCTTCTGAACAGGGCACTCAGCCCCAGCATTTT. It codes for CASSSSEQGTQPQHF.

The rearrangement uses TRBV6-7 and TRBJ2-7; 8 bases are shared with TRBD1. TRBV6-7 is identified as an open reading frame with a role that is uncertain. This CDR3 is 17 amino acids long. V lost 4 bases, J lost 0 bases, and 11 bases stayed unmatched. The CDR3 bases are TGTGCCAGCAGTTTCTGTGCAGGGGGCTCTAGCTCCTACGAGCAGTACTTC. Amino acids: CASSFCAGGSSSYEQYF.

The chain combines TRBV5-1 with TRBJ1-4; D is unclear. The CDR3 loop spans 13 amino acids. V was trimmed by 7 bases and J by 3 bases, leaving 10 bases between them. Germline loops: CDR1 SGHRS, CDR2 YFSETQ. The CDR3 is CASSPESNEKLFF. As DNA, the CDR3 is TGCGCCAGCTCACCTGAGTCTAATGAAAAACTGTTTTTT. The entire variable domain, with the rest obtained from reference TRBV5-1 and TRBJ1-4, is as follows: KAGVTQTPRYLIKTRGQQVTLSCSPISGHRSVSWYQQTPGQGLQFLFEYFSETQRNKGNFPGRFSGRQFSNSRSEMNVSTLELGDSALYLCASSPESNEKLFFGSGTQLSVL.

The rearrangement uses TRBV7-2 and TRBJ1-6; D perhaps matches TRBD1 (5 bases). The CDR3 has 14 amino acids. Trimming took 1 base from V and 5 from J, leaving 6 bases between them. In germline, CDR1 is SGHTA, CDR2 FQGNSA. The CDR3 coding sequence is TGTGCCAGCAGCTTAGAGGGGAATAATTCACCCCTCCACTTT. Translation: CASSLEGNNSPLHF.

The chain has TRBV7-8 and TRBJ1-1; 10 bases line up with TRBD1. This CDR3 is 17 amino acids long. Germline V gene lookup returns CDR1 SGHVS and CDR2 FQNEAQ. V lost 5 bases, J lost 0 bases, and 9 bases stayed unmatched. In DNA, the CDR3 is TGTGCCAGCAGCCCACCCGGGACAGGGGTCATGAACACTGAAGCTTTCTTT. Residues: CASSPPGTGVMNTEAFF.

This clone has a single count. This chain connects TRBV6-5 to TRBJ2-2; the D is unclear. Per germline, CDR1 MNHEY and CDR2 SVGAGI. Between the trimmed V and J ends, which lost 3 bases and 6 bases, there was a span of 8 bases. This CDR3 spans 13 amino acids. Written as DNA, the CDR3 is TGTGCCAGCAGTTATTGGGGTTCCGGGGAGCTGTTTTTT. It translates to CASSYWGSGELFF.

This chain uses TRBV19 with TRBJ2-3; 9 bases line up with TRBD2. In germline, CDR1 is LNHDA, CDR2 SQIVND (reference sequence). V lost 7 bases to trimming and J lost 3 bases; unmatched junction nucleotides: 5. The CDR3 totals 14 residues. CDR3 nucleotide sequence: TGTGCCAGTAAGACGGGACTAGCAACAGATACGCAGTATTTT. Its translation: CASKTGLATDTQYF.

The chain couples TRBV4-3 to TRBJ1-4; 7 positions match TRBD1. Looked up from germline, CDR1 is LGHNA and CDR2 is YSLEER. There are 15 residues in the CDR3. The V and J ends lost 1 base and 8 bases, in that order; junction bases with no gene match: 7. In DNA, the CDR3 is TGCGCCAGCAGCCAAGGGAGGGGGCTAGGGGAAAAACTGTTTTTT. It codes for CASSQGRGLGEKLFF.

The V and J genes are TRBV28 and TRBJ2-7, with D possibly TRBD1 on 6 matching bases. V was trimmed by 1 base and J by 3 bases, leaving 16 bases between them. The germline CDR1 and CDR2 sequences are MDHEN and SYDVKM. The CDR3 contains 16 residues. CDR3 protein: CASSLFAGQGYYEQYF. In DNA form, the CDR3 reads TGTGCCAGCAGTTTATTCGCAGGTCAGGGGTACTACGAGCAGTACTTC.

This chain links TRBV28 with TRBJ2-5; maybe TRBD2 (7 bases). The V gene's germline CDR1 is MDHEN and CDR2 SYDVKM. Trimming cost V 3 bases and J 6 bases, with 23 bases left between them. There are 17 residues in the CDR3. The CDR3 DNA reads as TGTGCCAGCAGTTTTAACGGGGGGCGGAGGATCGAACAGACCCAGTACTTC. Protein sequence: CASSFNGGRRIEQTQYF.

This clone appeared once. This rearrangement joins TRBV30 to TRBJ2-3, with TRBD2 matching over 10 bases. This CDR3 region has 14 residues. The V gene's germline CDR1 is GTSNPN and CDR2 SVGIG (reference sequence). J lost 4 bases, V lost 5 bases, and 6 bases had no gene match. The CDR3 loop is CAWALAGAPDTQYF. The CDR3 region has the DNA TGTGCCTGGGCGCTAGCGGGGGCCCCAGATACGCAGTATTTT.

The rearrangement links TRBV2 to TRBJ1-5; D call uncertain. Germline lookup yields CDR1 SNHLY and CDR2 FYNNEI. Trimming pared 0 bases from V and 6 bases from J, leaving 6 bases between. The CDR3 has 13 amino acids. Written as DNA, the CDR3 is TGTGCCAGCAGTGAAGCGGGCCCTCAGCCCCAGCATTTT. Translating gives CASSEAGPQPQHF.